The next 24 T cell receptor beta chains were all read from a single sample in a study of cytomegalovirus exposure and HLA in healthy donors. The PCR ran on 60 Vbeta and 13 Jbeta primers. TCRdb keeps only in-frame clones here, not all; method: immunoSEQ multiplex PCR. The data show some 140,000 clones, about four fifths seen once. The specimen sequenced was PBMCs. The receptors were gathered from a man between 18 and 35 years old in good health and CMV-seronegative.

This chain links TRBV9 with TRBJ2-5, with 9 nucleotides matching TRBD2. CDR1 and CDR2 (germline): SGDLS, YYNGEE. The CDR3 loop spans 17 amino acids. V lost 0 bases and J lost 1; bases outside the gene matches: 7. The CDR3 DNA is TGTGCCAGCAGCGTAGGTGTTAGGCGGGGGGGCCAAGAGACCCAGTACTTC. Translating gives CASSVGVRRGGQETQYF. Based on the CDR3 plus reference TRBV9 and TRBJ2-5, the full variable domain is DSGVTQTPKHLITATGQRVTLRCSPRSGDLSVYWYQQSLDQGLQFLIQYYNGEERAKGNILERFSAQQFPDLHSELNLSSLELGDSALYFCASSVGVRRGGQETQYFGPGTRLLVL.

The CDR3 DNA reads TGCAGCGTTGCGGCTAGCGGGGATACAGATACGCAGTATTTT. Protein: CSVAASGDTDTQYF. The J gene is TRBJ2-3, the V gene TRBV29-1; TRBD2 matches at 9 bases. V shed 4 bases and J 3 bases; nucleotides not matched to a gene: 5. Germline CDR1 reads SQVTM; CDR2 reads ANQGSEA. This CDR3 spans 14 amino acids.

This chain joins TRBV10-3 and TRBJ2-3; 13 nucleotides agree with TRBD2. CDR3 length: 16 amino acids. Germline V gene data show CDR1 as ENHRY and CDR2 as SYGVKD. V lost 2 bases and J lost 1; bases outside the gene matches: 0. The chain's CDR3 is CAISEGTSGGTDTQYF. The CDR3 coding sequence is TGTGCCATCAGTGAGGGGACTAGCGGGGGCACAGATACGCAGTATTTT.

The V and J genes are TRBV10-2 and TRBJ1-1; D might be TRBD1 (5 bases). The CDR3 is 17 amino acids. Germline CDR1 and CDR2: WSHSY and SAAADI. V was clipped by 3 bases and J by 0 bases, with 17 bases between them. The CDR3 region has the DNA TGCGCCAGCAGTGATAGGGCCAGGGTAGAAGTGAACACTGAAGCTTTCTTT. Protein: CASSDRARVEVNTEAFF.

The chain couples TRBV11-2 to TRBJ1-6; possibly TRBD1 for D (5 bases). With 5 bases removed from V and 2 bases from J, the gap between germline ends came to 13 bases. Germline CDR1 reads SGHAT; CDR2 reads FQNNGV. The CDR3 consists of 16 residues. This CDR3 reads CASSRGRDPYNSPLHF. CDR3 in DNA: TGTGCCAGCAGCCGCGGGAGGGACCCCTATAATTCACCCCTCCACTTT.

This sequence joins TRBV5-1 and TRBJ1-4; a weak D match, TRBD1 (5 bases). Germline V lookup: CDR1 SGHRS, CDR2 YFSETQ. V gave up 0 bases and J gave up 7 bases, with 10 bases separating them. The CDR3 sequence is 14 residues long. The CDR3 reads CASSLERTTEKLFF. CDR3 nucleotides: TGCGCCAGCAGCTTGGAAAGGACAACTGAAAAACTGTTTTTT.

V and J are TRBV7-2 and TRBJ2-7, with D perhaps matching TRBD1 (5 bases). The CDR3 contains 14 residues. Germline V lookup: CDR1 SGHTA, CDR2 FQGNSA. Trimming removed 3 bases at V and 2 bases at J, with 11 bases between. CDR3 DNA sequence: TGTGCCAGCAGCTTCCGGACAAATGCCTACGAGCAGTACTTC. As protein: CASSFRTNAYEQYF.

The chain employs TRBV7-9 and TRBJ1-4; D is uncertain. The length of the CDR3 is 14 residues. V gave up 6 bases and J gave up 0 bases, with 8 bases separating them. Germline V gene lookup returns CDR1 SEHNR and CDR2 FQNEAQ (reference sequence). The DNA for the CDR3 is TGTGCCAGCAGAGCGATTGCAACTAATGAAAAACTGTTTTTT. Translating gives CASRAIATNEKLFF.

The chain recombines TRBV10-3 with TRBJ2-3; 7 nucleotides line up with TRBD2. The CDR3 consists of 17 residues. V gave up 2 bases and J gave up 0 bases; unmatched junction bases: 8. In germline, CDR1 is ENHRY, CDR2 SYGVKD. CDR3 region: CAISEPLGGNSTDTQYF. The CDR3 region has the DNA TGTGCCATCAGTGAGCCTTTGGGGGGGAATAGCACAGATACGCAGTATTTT.

This sequence joins TRBV7-2 and TRBJ2-7, with D maybe TRBD2 (5 bases). Looked up from germline, CDR1 is SGHTA and CDR2 is FQGNSA. Trimming removed 1 base from V and 7 bases from J, with 14 bases in between. The CDR3 is made up of 14 amino acids. CDR3 amino acids: CASSLVTERLEQYF. DNA for the CDR3: TGTGCCAGCAGCTTAGTGACGGAGCGGCTGGAGCAGTACTTC.

This chain links TRBV11-2 with TRBJ2-7, with TRBD1 matching over 11 bases. The J segment lost 5 bases and the V segment lost 4 bases, leaving 4 bases of the junction unmatched. CDR3 size: 14 residues. The germline V gene has CDR1 SGHAT and CDR2 FQNNGV. CDR3 region: CASSWGTGGDEQYV. DNA of the CDR3: TGTGCCAGCAGCTGGGGGACAGGGGGTGACGAGCAGTACGTC.

This clone was seen more than once but under ten times. The chain carries TRBV27 and TRBJ1-5, with a tentative D call TRBD1 (6 bases). V was pared by 0 bases and J by 7 bases, with 13 bases between. The CDR3 loop spans 15 amino acids. The germline V gene has CDR1 MNHEY and CDR2 SMNVEV (reference sequence). CDR3 residues: CASSLSPQGAQPQHF. The CDR3 DNA follows: TGTGCCAGCAGTTTATCCCCACAGGGCGCCCAGCCCCAGCATTTT.

The V call is TRBV2, the J call TRBJ1-1; 7 positions agree with TRBD1. V lost 8 bases and J lost 4; bases outside the gene matches: 7. Germline CDR1 and CDR2: SNHLY and FYNNEI. The CDR3 has 13 amino acids. DNA for the CDR3: TGTGCCAGCGGTTGGCAGGGGGGCACTGAAGCTTTCTTT. Translation: CASGWQGGTEAFF.

The J gene is TRBJ2-7, the V gene TRBV5-1; tentatively, D is TRBD2 (7 bases). Germline CDR1 reads SGHRS; CDR2 reads YFSETQ. The CDR3 spans 15 residues. Between the trimmed V and J ends, which lost 0 bases and 4 bases, there was a span of 14 bases. The CDR3 region has the DNA TGCGCCAGCAGCTTGGCCTCGCGGGGGCTATACGAGCAGTACTTC. Encoded protein: CASSLASRGLYEQYF.

This chain connects TRBV5-1 to TRBJ2-7; a possible D gene is TRBD1 (5 bases). Germline values: CDR1 SGHRS, CDR2 YFSETQ. Trimming took 0 bases from V and 1 from J, leaving 17 bases between them. This CDR3 comprises 17 residues. CDR3 residues: CASSLGKGEHRSYEQYF. The CDR3 DNA is TGCGCCAGCAGCTTGGGTAAAGGGGAACACCGATCCTACGAGCAGTACTTC. Together with reference TRBV5-1 and TRBJ2-7, the CDR3 gives the full variable domain: KAGVTQTPRYLIKTRGQQVTLSCSPISGHRSVSWYQQTPGQGLQFLFEYFSETQRNKGNFPGRFSGRQFSNSRSEMNVSTLELGDSALYLCASSLGKGEHRSYEQYFGPGTRLTVT.

On this clone: The sample contains more than one DNA sequence encoding this CDR3. The chain has TRBV6-5 and TRBJ2-7, with 9 bases identical to TRBD1. The junction had 7 bases not matched to a gene; V was cut back by 4 bases and J by 3 bases. Germline V CDR1 and CDR2: MNHEY, SVGAGI. The CDR3 runs to 15 residues. The CDR3: CASSFTGQGFYEQYF. The DNA for the CDR3 is TGTGCCAGCAGTTTCACAGGACAGGGGTTCTACGAGCAGTACTTC.

J is TRBJ2-5 and V is TRBV7-3, with a tentative D call TRBD2 (7 bases). The assigned J gene may be wrong: the sequence end matches TRBJ2-7 better. The CDR3 sequence is 15 residues long. Germline CDR1 reads SGHTA; CDR2 reads FQGTGA. CDR3 in amino acids: CASSPAGGGPYEQYF. CDR3 nucleotide sequence: TGTGCCAGCAGCCCCGCCGGCGGGGGCCCCTACGAGCAGTACTTC.

V is TRBV2 and J is TRBJ1-4; 7 bases map to TRBD1. V lost 7 bases, J lost 8 bases, and 13 bases stayed unmatched. The CDR3 is made up of 15 amino acids. CDR1 and CDR2 from the germline V gene are SNHLY and FYNNEI. CDR3 residues: CASKRQGGEREKLFF. Written as DNA, the CDR3 is TGTGCCAGCAAAAGACAGGGCGGAGAACGCGAAAAACTGTTTTTT.

V gene TRBV28 combines with J gene TRBJ2-5; 9 bases agree with TRBD1. V lost 5 bases, J lost 4 bases, and 8 bases stayed unmatched. Per the germline V gene, CDR1 is MDHEN and CDR2 is SYDVKM. The CDR3 is made up of 15 amino acids. As DNA, the CDR3 is TGTGCCAGCAGTAAACCGGGACAGGGTACAGAGACCCAGTACTTC. Its protein product is CASSKPGQGTETQYF. Full variable domain (missing parts from reference TRBV28 and TRBJ2-5): DVKVTQSSRYLVKRTGEKVFLECVQDMDHENMFWYRQDPGLGLRLIYFSYDVKMKEKGDIPEGYSVSREKKERFSLILESASTNQTSMYLCASSKPGQGTETQYFGPGTRLLVL.

The V and J genes are TRBV5-1 and TRBJ2-1; D is possibly TRBD1 (5 bases). The germline CDR1 and CDR2 sequences are SGHRS and YFSETQ. V was clipped by 5 bases and J by 4 bases, with 10 bases between them. The length of the CDR3 is 13 residues. Here the CDR3 DNA reads TGCGCCAGCAGTCTTGACAGATACAATGAGCAGTTCTTC. Translated, it gives CASSLDRYNEQFF.

The genes are TRBV7-2 and TRBJ1-2, with 7 positions matching TRBD1. This CDR3 has 13 residues. CDR1 is SGHTA and CDR2 is FQGNSA in the germline V gene. With 1 base clipped from V and 9 bases from J, the junction kept 5 bases outside the gene matches. This CDR3 is CASSLGDSRRYTF. The CDR3 region has the DNA TGTGCCAGCAGCTTAGGGGACAGTCGTCGCTACACCTTC. The full variable domain, its missing parts supplied by reference TRBV7-2 and TRBJ1-2, is GAGVSQSPSNKVTEKGKDVELRCDPISGHTALYWYRQSLGQGLEFLIYFQGNSAPDKSGLPSDRFSAERTGGSVSTLTIQRTQQEDSAVYLCASSLGDSRRYTFGSGTRLTVV.

This clone was detected only a few times. V gene TRBV5-3 combines with J gene TRBJ1-1, with D possibly matching TRBD1 (5 bases). TRBV5-3 is flagged as an ORF with uncertain function. This CDR3 has 14 residues. V was clipped by 0 bases and J by 3 bases, with 9 bases between them. This CDR3 is CARSLGRADTEAFF. The CDR3 nucleotides read TGTGCCAGAAGCTTGGGCAGGGCGGACACTGAAGCTTTCTTT.

This chain links TRBV7-6 with TRBJ2-5, with D possibly matching TRBD1 (6 bases). Trimming took off 4 bases at V and 2 bases at J, with 17 bases between the two ends. CDR1 and CDR2 (germline): SGHVS, FNYEAQ. CDR3 length: 16 amino acids. In DNA, the CDR3 is TGTGCCAGCAGCTCCGGACACAGGGTCTTTCAAGAGACCCAGTACTTC. This encodes CASSSGHRVFQETQYF.

V usage is TRBV5-1 and J usage is TRBJ1-6; D gene ambiguous. The V gene's germline CDR1 is SGHRS and CDR2 YFSETQ. V lost 0 bases to trimming and J lost 3 bases, with 7 bases between them. The CDR3 contains 15 residues. The CDR3 loop is CASSLGADYNSPLHF. The CDR3 nucleotides read TGCGCCAGCAGCTTGGGGGCAGACTATAATTCACCCCTCCACTTT.